This T cell receptor (beta chain) came from a study of T cell repertoires in cytomegalovirus infection. Study as a whole: Well-studied HLA-B-restricted epitopes and recently identified HLA-C-restricted epitopes of CMV were both used in the study. Matching HLA type, along with CMV infection, was indicated by public TCR beta signatures.

MiXCR, run by TCRdb on the reads, gives a single entry per CDR3 protein. The sample shows approximately 340,000 distinct CDR3 sequences, 25% to 35% of them seen only once. Germline assignment: CDR1 MNHEY and CDR2 SMNVEV (reference sequence). The CDR3 covers 16 residues. V lost 6 bases and J 0 bases, leaving 17 bases between the germline ends. In this sample, this clonotype turned up a few times. Its antigen is as yet unknown. Overall study results and limits: The ex vivo response was dominated by HLA-C-restricted CMV-specific TCR beta clonotypes.

The sequence came from a human donor in good health (CMV status not recorded). Some clones in this sample may be carry-over from other donors' samples. The starting material was cultured PBMCs, obtained from culture after CMV antigen stimulation. The rearrangement uses TRBV27 and TRBJ1-1; D possibly corresponds to TRBD1 (5 bases). CDR3 in DNA: TGTGCCAGCAGGCCCCTGTGGGACCGAATGAACACTGAAGCTTTCTTT. Translating it yields CASRPLWDRMNTEAFF.